These 17 T cell receptor beta chains were all obtained from the same sample, sequenced in a study of T cell responses to AZD1222 COVID-19 vaccine. Some clones are missing from TCRdb's copy, which holds only in-frame ones; the method was immunoSEQ multiplex PCR. The repertoire has about 120,000 clones, 75% to 90% of them found once; the top ten carry around 6.1%. Source: peripheral blood, taken on day 0 of AZD1222 vaccination. These receptors came from an adult in good health.

V and J are TRBV27 and TRBJ1-2; no clear D. V dropped 3 bases and J dropped 7 bases, with 12 bases sitting between them. The length of the CDR3 is 13 residues. Germline assignment: CDR1 MNHEY and CDR2 SMNVEV (reference sequence). The CDR3 spells CASSFRSRGGYTF. CDR3 sequence (DNA): TGTGCCAGCAGTTTTCGGAGCCGGGGTGGCTACACCTTC.

This clone was seen a few times. The chain joins TRBV7-9 to TRBJ1-6; D call uncertain. This CDR3 contains 14 residues. V was shortened by 1 base and J by 9 bases, with 10 bases between the two germline ends. Germline lookup yields CDR1 SEHNR and CDR2 FQNEAQ (reference sequence). CDR3 amino acids: CASSLEVGSSPLHF. The CDR3 DNA sequence: TGTGCCAGCAGCTTAGAGGTCGGTTCTTCACCCCTCCACTTT.

The chain carries TRBV6-1 and TRBJ1-5; tentatively, D is TRBD1 (5 bases). This CDR3 is 14 amino acids long. Germline loops: CDR1 MNHNS, CDR2 SASEGT. Trimming cost V 1 base and J 7 bases, with 11 bases left between them. The CDR3 sequence: CASSEGGDSQPQHF. The CDR3 nucleotides read TGTGCCAGCAGTGAAGGGGGGGATTCGCAGCCCCAGCATTTT.

The chain couples TRBV4-1 to TRBJ1-4; no reliable D call. The V and J ends lost 4 bases and 0 bases respectively, with 9 bases between them. CDR1 MGHRA and CDR2 YSYEKL come from the germline V gene. This CDR3 comprises 15 residues. The CDR3 DNA follows: TGCGCCAGCAGCCCCCTTGGGGCAACTAATGAAAAACTGTTTTTT. It yields the protein CASSPLGATNEKLFF.

This sequence joins TRBV5-1 and TRBJ2-3; the D gene is possibly TRBD2 (6 bases). The V gene lost 4 bases and the J gene lost 5 bases, with 8 bases spanning the gap. CDR1 SGHRS and CDR2 YFSETQ come from the germline V gene. The length of the CDR3 is 12 residues. CDR3 sequence reads: CASSRDLDTQYF. In nucleotides, the CDR3 is TGCGCCAGCAGCCGGGACTTAGATACGCAGTATTTT.

This sequence joins TRBV7-9 and TRBJ2-5, with D perhaps matching TRBD1 or TRBD2 (5 bases each). In germline, CDR1 is SEHNR, CDR2 FQNEAQ (reference sequence). The V and J ends lost 5 bases and 1 base respectively, with 17 bases between them. This CDR3 spans 16 amino acids. CDR3 sequence reads: CASSQTSLGRQETQYF. The CDR3 DNA follows: TGTGCCAGCAGCCAAACCTCCCTGGGACGCCAAGAGACCCAGTACTTC.

The genes are TRBV2 and TRBJ2-3, with 8 bases fitting TRBD1. Trimming removed 6 bases from V and 5 bases from J; junction bases left unmatched: 10. From germline, CDR1 is SNHLY and CDR2 FYNNEI. The CDR3 totals 15 residues. The CDR3 sequence: CASRNRDRPQDTQYF. CDR3 nucleotide sequence: TGTGCCAGCAGAAACCGGGACAGGCCCCAAGATACGCAGTATTTT.

The chain links TRBV19 to TRBJ1-2; 9 nucleotides match TRBD1. With 4 bases clipped from V and 8 bases from J, the junction kept 11 bases outside the gene matches. Germline V gives CDR1 LNHDA, CDR2 SQIVND (reference sequence). CDR3 length: 15 residues. CDR3 DNA: TGTGCCAGTAGTAGGGATGGGACAGGGACTGTCGGCTACACCTTC. It codes for CASSRDGTGTVGYTF.

V usage is TRBV19 and J usage is TRBJ1-1; 8 bases align to TRBD1. Trimming took 4 bases from V and 4 from J; bases not matched to a gene: 14. CDR1 and CDR2 from the germline V gene are LNHDA and SQIVND (reference sequence). The CDR3 has 17 residues. The CDR3 coding sequence is TGTGCCAGTAGTACCCCGACAGGGGCTTTGGTGGGCACTGAAGCTTTCTTT. As protein: CASSTPTGALVGTEAFF.

The V gene is TRBV19, the J gene TRBJ1-3; TRBD1 might be the D (6 bases). Trimming left V 9 bases short and J 0 bases short, with 12 bases between. CDR1 and CDR2 from the germline V gene are LNHDA and SQIVND (reference sequence). This CDR3 is 14 amino acids long. The CDR3 DNA follows: TGTGCCAGCCAGGACAGCAGCTCTGGAAACACCATATATTTT. Its protein product is CASQDSSSGNTIYF. Full variable domain (outside the CDR3, taken from reference TRBV19 and TRBJ1-3): DGGITQSPKYLFRKEGQNVTLSCEQNLNHDAMYWYRQDPGQGLRLIYYSQIVNDFQKGDIAEGYSVSREKKESFPLTVTSAQKNPTAFYLCASQDSSSGNTIYFGEGSWLTVV.

The V call is TRBV6-2 or TRBV6-3, the J call TRBJ1-1, with D possibly matching TRBD1 (5 bases). The CDR3 runs to 14 residues. V gave up 4 bases and J gave up 1 base, with 10 bases separating them. The germline gives CDR1 MNHEY, CDR2 SVGEGT. CDR3 DNA: TGTGCCAGCAGTTTCCCACAGGAGAACACTGAAGCTTTCTTT. Translating it yields CASSFPQENTEAFF.

This clone has more than one count but fewer than ten. The chain uses TRBV5-1 and TRBJ2-5, with D hard to call. Trimming removed 0 bases at V and 2 bases at J, with 2 bases between. Per the germline V gene, CDR1 is SGHRS and CDR2 is YFSETQ. The CDR3 totals 12 residues. CDR3 region: CASSLVQETQYF. For the CDR3, the DNA is TGCGCCAGCAGCTTGGTGCAAGAGACCCAGTACTTC.

The chain combines TRBV27 with TRBJ1-4; D not resolved. V shed 5 bases and J shed 0 bases, with 7 bases lying between them. The V gene's germline CDR1 is MNHEY and CDR2 SMNVEV (reference sequence). This CDR3 is 14 amino acids long. The CDR3 spells CASSGIATNEKLFF. The CDR3 DNA is TGTGCCAGCAGTGGTATAGCAACTAATGAAAAACTGTTTTTT.

The chain carries TRBV9 and TRBJ1-5; a weak D match, TRBD1 (5 bases). There are 16 residues in the CDR3. V lost 0 bases and J lost 5, with 15 bases in between. Germline values: CDR1 SGDLS, CDR2 YYNGEE. The CDR3 DNA sequence: TGTGCCAGCAGCGTAGGGCAGGGTCGGTGGGATCAGCCCCAGCATTTT. It yields the protein CASSVGQGRWDQPQHF.

The chain employs TRBV4-3 and TRBJ2-7; D unresolved. This CDR3 is 17 amino acids long. V lost 0 bases and J 5 bases, leaving 20 bases between the germline ends. Per the germline V gene, CDR1 is LGHNA and CDR2 is YSLEER. The CDR3 DNA follows: TGCGCCAGCAGCCAAGAGTTGGCGGTCTCCCCAAGCGACGAGCAGTACTTC. It encodes CASSQELAVSPSDEQYF.

This chain joins TRBV27 and TRBJ2-5; tentative D call: TRBD1 (6 bases). Germline V gene lookup returns CDR1 MNHEY and CDR2 SMNVEV (reference sequence). The CDR3 is made up of 14 amino acids. Between the trimmed V and J ends, which lost 5 bases and 7 bases, there was a span of 17 bases. CDR3 sequence reads: CASSLGTRGGTQYF. CDR3 sequence (DNA): TGTGCCAGCAGTCTCGGGACACGGGGCGGGACCCAGTACTTC.

The J gene is TRBJ2-7, the V gene TRBV19, with D uncertain. This CDR3 is built from 14 residues. V was clipped by 0 bases and J by 6 bases, with 12 bases between them. Germline CDR1 reads LNHDA; CDR2 reads SQIVND (reference sequence). CDR3 DNA sequence: TGTGCCAGTAGTATAGACCCAAACTTCGCCGAGCAGTACTTC. Amino acids: CASSIDPNFAEQYF.